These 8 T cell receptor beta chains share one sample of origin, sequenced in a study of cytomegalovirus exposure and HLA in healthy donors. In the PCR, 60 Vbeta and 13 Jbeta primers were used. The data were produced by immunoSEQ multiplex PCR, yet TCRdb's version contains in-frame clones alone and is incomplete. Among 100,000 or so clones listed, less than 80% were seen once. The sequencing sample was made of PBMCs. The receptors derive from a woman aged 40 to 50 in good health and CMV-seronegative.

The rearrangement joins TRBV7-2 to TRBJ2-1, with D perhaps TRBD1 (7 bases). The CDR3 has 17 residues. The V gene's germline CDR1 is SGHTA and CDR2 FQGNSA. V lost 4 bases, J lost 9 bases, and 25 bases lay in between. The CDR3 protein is CASSSSGVDRVTREQFF. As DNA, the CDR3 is TGTGCCAGCAGCTCGTCGGGGGTCGACAGGGTTACTCGTGAGCAGTTCTTC.

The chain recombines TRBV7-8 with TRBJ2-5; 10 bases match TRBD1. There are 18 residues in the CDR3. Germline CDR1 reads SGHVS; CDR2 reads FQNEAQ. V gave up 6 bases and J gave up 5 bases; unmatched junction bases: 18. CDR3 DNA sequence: TGTGCCAGCAGTTCTACTCCCGGGACAGGGGTGGGTGCGGAGACCCAGTACTTC. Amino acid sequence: CASSSTPGTGVGAETQYF.

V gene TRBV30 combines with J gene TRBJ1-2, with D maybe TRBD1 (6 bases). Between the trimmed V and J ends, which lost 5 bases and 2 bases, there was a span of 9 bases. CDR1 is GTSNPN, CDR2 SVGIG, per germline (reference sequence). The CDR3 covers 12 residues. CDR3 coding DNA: TGTGCCTGGGGACAGTTAAACTATGGCTACACCTTC. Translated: CAWGQLNYGYTF.

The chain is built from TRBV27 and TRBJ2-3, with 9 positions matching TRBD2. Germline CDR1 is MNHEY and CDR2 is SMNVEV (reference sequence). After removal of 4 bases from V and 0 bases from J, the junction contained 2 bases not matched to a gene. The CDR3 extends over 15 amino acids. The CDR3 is CASSSLAGSTDTQYF. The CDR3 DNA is TGTGCCAGCAGTTCCCTAGCGGGGAGCACAGATACGCAGTATTTT.

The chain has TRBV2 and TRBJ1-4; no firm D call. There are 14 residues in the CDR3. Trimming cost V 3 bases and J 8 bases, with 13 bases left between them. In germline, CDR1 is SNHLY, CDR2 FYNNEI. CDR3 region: CASSEKQAGEKLFF. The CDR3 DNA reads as TGTGCCAGCAGTGAGAAGCAGGCTGGGGAAAAACTGTTTTTT.

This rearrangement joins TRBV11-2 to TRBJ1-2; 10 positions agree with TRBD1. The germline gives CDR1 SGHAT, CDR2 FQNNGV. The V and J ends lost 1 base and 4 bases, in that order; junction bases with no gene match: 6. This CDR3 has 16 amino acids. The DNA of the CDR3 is TGTGCCAGCAGCTTAGCCCGACAGGGGGCCGGCTATGGCTACACCTTC. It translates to CASSLARQGAGYGYTF.

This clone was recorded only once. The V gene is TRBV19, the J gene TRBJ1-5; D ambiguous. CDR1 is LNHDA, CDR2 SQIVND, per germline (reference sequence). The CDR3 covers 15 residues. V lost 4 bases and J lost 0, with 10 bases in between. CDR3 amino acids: CASSSYGHSNQPQHF. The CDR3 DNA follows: TGTGCCAGTAGTAGCTATGGGCATAGCAATCAGCCCCAGCATTTT.

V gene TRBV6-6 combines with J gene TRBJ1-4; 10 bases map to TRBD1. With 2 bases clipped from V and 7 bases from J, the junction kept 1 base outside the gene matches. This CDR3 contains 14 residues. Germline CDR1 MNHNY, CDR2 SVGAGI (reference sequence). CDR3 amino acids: CASSYGDRGEKLFF. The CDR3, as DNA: TGTGCCAGCAGTTACGGGGACAGGGGTGAAAAACTGTTTTTT.